This note documents a single T cell receptor (beta chain) sequence. Its recognized antigen is unknown. No much larger clone is present one base from it, and per-base qualities are unavailable. Sequencing was performed on an Illumina HiSeq 1500. TCRdb trimmed public reads at Q25 via fastp, called clones via MiXCR and kept in-frame beta chains. Every distinct CDR3 protein forms one entry, paired with its most common genes and DNA. The sample contains 450,000 to 650,000 distinct CDR3 sequences, around 40% of them found a single time. The ten largest account for 48% of the sample. From a lookup of the germline V gene, CDR1 and CDR2 are SGHVS and FQNEAQ. From the cysteine up to the phenylalanine, the CDR3 has a length of 16 residues. Just CDR3 DNA is preserved here, 48 bases in frame from base 1. The V end gives up 5 bases and the J end 7 bases, leaving 14 bases in the junction not matched to a gene. The entry originates in a study of T cell repertoires in cytomegalovirus infection (dated by TCRdb to between 2017 and 2020). Regarding the research as a whole: Alongside well-studied HLA-B-restricted epitopes, the peptide stimulations were aimed at recently identified HLA-C-restricted CMV epitopes, whose presentation resists viral immunomodulation. Because public TCR beta signatures pointed to carriage of CMV infection together with the matching HLA type, the HLA type of each donor mattered for the analysis.

General findings and caveats noted by the study authors: Carriers of CMV infection plus the relevant HLA type were discriminated by the cumulative frequency of public TCR beta family members in the study cohort and in an independent roughly 370-donor cohort. In the ex vivo response, HLA-C-restricted CMV-specific TCR beta clonotypes were dominant, and in two of eight donors the single most frequent clonotype came from this HLA-C-restricted group.

The label giving this sample's treatment or condition can be read as: in vitro stimulation with specific CMV peptide epitopes to enrich CMV-specific T cells. This TCR was sampled from a human donor in good health (CMV status not recorded). Some clones in this sample may be carry-over from other donors' samples. The V and J genes are TRBV7-8 and TRBJ2-1, with 7 bases in between that match TRBD2. The sample was cultured PBMCs, taken from culture after CMV antigen stimulation. The DNA sequence reads TGTGCCAGCAGCCATAGAGGCGGGGGTAACCAAAATGAGCAGTTCTTC. This encodes CASSHRGGGNQNEQFF. The CDR3 plus the reference TRBV7-8 and TRBJ2-1 genes for the other parts give the full variable domain: GAGVSQSPRYKVAKRGQDVALRCDPISGHVSLFWYQQALGQGPEFLTYFQNEAQLDKSGLPSDRFFAERPEGSVSTLKIQRTQQEDSAVYLCASSHRGGGNQNEQFFGPGTRLTVL.